These 12 T cell receptor beta chains were all obtained from the same sample, sequenced in a study of blood T cell repertoires in COVID-19. Some clones are missing from TCRdb's copy, which holds only in-frame ones; the method was immunoSEQ multiplex PCR. The sample contains a few hundred thousand clones, 89% of which appear only once. Sequencing was carried out using PBMCs or T cells enriched from blood (not recorded which). Receptors were obtained from a woman between 40 and 55 years old who had recovered from COVID-19.

Points on this clone: Sequence at one end of the junction differs from germline and may be a read error. The gene calls are TRBV28 and TRBJ1-6, with TRBD1 as a possible D gene (6 bases). CDR3 length: 11 residues. Germline CDR1 reads MDHEN; CDR2 reads SYDVKM. In DNA form, the CDR3 reads TGTGCCAGCAGCGAAAGCCGAGGACAGTACTTT. As protein: CASSESRGQYF.

There are a few counts of this clone. V and J are TRBV9 and TRBJ2-1; D might be TRBD1 (5 bases). The V gene's germline CDR1 is SGDLS and CDR2 YYNGEE. The V end was cut by 3 bases, the J end by 6 bases, with 13 bases between. The CDR3 has 14 amino acids. The DNA for the CDR3 is TGTGCCAGCAGCGCCGGACACGGAACCAATGAGCAGTTCTTC. Translation gives CASSAGHGTNEQFF.

The chain uses TRBV28 and TRBJ2-3; D is ambiguous. The germline V gene has CDR1 MDHEN and CDR2 SYDVKM. The CDR3 has 14 residues. V dropped 1 base and J dropped 6 bases, with 11 bases sitting between them. CDR3 DNA sequence: TGTGCCAGCAGTTTATACAAGCCGCGGGATACGCAGTATTTT. Translated, it gives CASSLYKPRDTQYF.

The table lists this clone with a count of one. The V call is TRBV9, the J call TRBJ2-1; 9 positions match TRBD2. CDR3 size: 17 residues. V trimming: 4 bases; J trimming: 5 bases; junction bases outside the gene matches: 13. Germline lookup yields CDR1 SGDLS and CDR2 YYNGEE. CDR3 coding DNA: TGTGCCAGCAGCCCCCGAGGGCGGGGGGGTTGGGACAATGAGCAGTTCTTC. Translated, it gives CASSPRGRGGWDNEQFF.

The chain employs TRBV12-3 or TRBV12-4 and TRBJ1-2; a weak D match, TRBD1 (5 bases). The V gene lost 7 bases and the J gene lost 4 bases, with 10 bases spanning the gap. CDR3 length: 12 residues. Here the CDR3 DNA reads TGTGCCAGCATCACAGGAGTCTATGGCTACACCTTC. Amino acids: CASITGVYGYTF.

The J gene is TRBJ1-5, the V gene TRBV10-3; 7 bases align to TRBD1. This CDR3 is 16 amino acids long. With V trimmed by 0 bases and J by 2 bases, 4 bases remained unmatched. Germline assignment: CDR1 ENHRY and CDR2 SYGVKD. In DNA form, the CDR3 reads TGTGCCATCAGTGAGTCGGTAGGGGGCGGCAATCAGCCCCAGCATTTT. Translation: CAISESVGGGNQPQHF.

The CDR3 DNA reads TGTGCCAGCAGCCAAGATTACAGGGGGGGATATGAGCAGTTCTTC. This encodes CASSQDYRGGYEQFF. The genes are TRBV3-1 (or the pseudogene TRBV3-2) and TRBJ2-1; the D gene is possibly TRBD1 (8 bases). CDR3 length: 15 amino acids. Deletions cut 0 bases from V and 8 bases from J, with 14 bases between. Per germline, CDR1 LGHDT and CDR2 YNNKEL (reference sequence).

The chain employs TRBV4-3 and TRBJ2-3; weak D call: TRBD1 (6 bases). V gave up 0 bases and J gave up 3 bases, with 13 bases separating them. The CDR3 runs to 16 residues. The germline CDR1 and CDR2 sequences are LGHNA and YSLEER. The CDR3 region has the DNA TGCGCCAGCAGCCAAGACAGGGGCGGAGGAACAGATACGCAGTATTTT. Encoded protein: CASSQDRGGGTDTQYF.

This clone came up a few times. V and J are TRBV7-3 and TRBJ2-1; TRBD2 might be the D (6 bases). Per germline, CDR1 SGHTA and CDR2 FQGTGA. CDR3 length: 16 amino acids. The V end was cut by 5 bases, the J end by 2 bases, with 16 bases between. DNA of the CDR3: TGTGCCAGCAGCCCCGGGCGGGGACCCACCTACAATGAGCAGTTCTTC. Residues: CASSPGRGPTYNEQFF. Complete variable domain (other parts from reference TRBV7-3 and TRBJ2-1): GAGVSQTPSNKVTEKGKYVELRCDPISGHTALYWYRQSLGQGPEFLIYFQGTGAADDSGLPNDRFFAVRPEGSVSTLKIQRTERGDSAVYLCASSPGRGPTYNEQFFGPGTRLTVL.

The CDR3: CASSLAIGDRLGYTF. In nucleotides, the CDR3 is TGTGCCAGCAGCTTGGCTATAGGGGACAGATTGGGCTACACCTTC. This chain uses TRBV5-4 with TRBJ1-2, with 7 bases identical to TRBD1. The CDR3 is made up of 15 amino acids. Germline CDR1 and CDR2: SGHNT and YYREEE (reference sequence). V lost 0 bases and J lost 8; bases outside the gene matches: 10.

This rearrangement joins TRBV5-1 to TRBJ2-1; the match to TRBD2 covers 14 bases. The junction had 4 bases not matched to a gene; V was cut back by 5 bases and J by 9 bases. Germline CDR1 reads SGHRS; CDR2 reads YFSETQ. This CDR3 has 14 amino acids. The CDR3 reads CASRGLAGETEQFF. The CDR3 nucleotides are TGCGCCAGCAGGGGACTAGCGGGAGAGACTGAGCAGTTCTTC.

The chain is built from TRBV6-5 and TRBJ1-2; no clear D gene. Germline assignment: CDR1 MNHEY and CDR2 SVGAGI. The CDR3 totals 14 residues. Deletions cut 5 bases from V and 7 bases from J, with 17 bases between. The CDR3 region is CASSRVGKTGGYTF. In DNA form, the CDR3 reads TGTGCCAGCAGTCGCGTAGGAAAGACGGGTGGCTACACCTTC.